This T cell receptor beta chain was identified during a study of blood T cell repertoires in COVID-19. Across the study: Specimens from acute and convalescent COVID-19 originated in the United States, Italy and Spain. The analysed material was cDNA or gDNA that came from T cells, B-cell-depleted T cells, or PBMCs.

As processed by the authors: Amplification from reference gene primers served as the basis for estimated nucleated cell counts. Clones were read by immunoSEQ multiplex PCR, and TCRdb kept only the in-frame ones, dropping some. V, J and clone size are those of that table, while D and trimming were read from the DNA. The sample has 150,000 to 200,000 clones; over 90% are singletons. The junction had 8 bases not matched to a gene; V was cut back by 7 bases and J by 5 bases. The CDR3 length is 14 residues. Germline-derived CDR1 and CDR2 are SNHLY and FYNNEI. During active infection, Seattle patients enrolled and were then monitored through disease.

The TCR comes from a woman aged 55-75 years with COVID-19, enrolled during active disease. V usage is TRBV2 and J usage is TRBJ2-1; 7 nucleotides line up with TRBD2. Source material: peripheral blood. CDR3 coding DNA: TGTGCCAGCAACCTACTAGCGAGAGACAATGAGCAGTTCTTC. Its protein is CASNLLARDNEQFF.